The count of the clone carrying this T cell receptor (beta chain) is one. The sample originates from a study of control samples from healthy donors and cancer patients. Clones were read by immunoSEQ multiplex PCR, and TCRdb kept only the in-frame ones, dropping some. The sample holds about 140,000 clones, 75% to 90% seen once. The clonotype was recovered from a woman in her twenties or thirties in good health. The sample was blood.

The CDR3, as DNA: TGTGCCAGCAGCCGGGTCGGGGGGCAGCCCCAGCATTTT. Translation gives CASSRVGGQPQHF. V usage is TRBV5-5 and J usage is TRBJ1-5; D might be TRBD1 (5 bases). There are 13 residues in the CDR3. Trimming cost V 4 bases and J 7 bases, with 12 bases left between them. In germline, CDR1 is SGHKS, CDR2 YYEKEE (reference sequence).